This TCR beta chain originates from a study of control samples from healthy donors and cancer patients. There are 15 residues in the CDR3. CDR1 is MGHDK and CDR2 is SYGVNS in the germline V gene. V was shortened by 3 bases and J by 11 bases, with 20 bases between the two germline ends. Repertoires were generated with immunoSEQ multiplex PCR, while TCRdb's copy carries only in-frame clones and drops some. The data show about 140,000 clones, more than 80% seen once. V gene TRBV25-1 combines with J gene TRBJ2-4; possibly TRBD1 for D (6 bases). The material sequenced was blood. This TCR was recovered from a man between 18 and 29 years old in good health. The CDR3 nucleotides are TGTGCCAGCAGTGATCCCGGACAGTCGAGAGGGGTTCAGTACTTC. The encoded protein is CASSDPGQSRGVQYF.